This is a list of T cell receptor beta chains from one sample in a study of blood T cell repertoires in COVID-19. Sequenced by immunoSEQ multiplex PCR; TCRdb stores in-frame clones only, minus some. Found here are approximately 210,000 clones, 80% to 90% of them singletons; the top ten hold about a fifth. Sequenced: peripheral blood. The receptors stem from a human donor in a cohort sampled during active COVID-19. Both conserved end residues are trimmed from each CDR3. Each record gives: CDR3 protein, V gene, J gene.

ASSRGQGGSADTQY	TRBV7-9	TRBJ2-3
ASSLVETPIFGYGYT	TRBV5-8	TRBJ1-2
ASSEGTVKSFEQF	TRBV5-1	TRBJ2-1
SVERGQGAYGYT	TRBV29-1	TRBJ1-2
ASSLDVGVGLPQH	TRBV5-1	TRBJ1-5
ASSSGGHSGYT	TRBV7-9	TRBJ1-2
ASSTRGTGGTEAF	TRBV7-2	TRBJ1-1
ASRATGDLAGELF	TRBV2	TRBJ2-2
ASSFAGPGQDTQY	TRBV7-3	TRBJ2-3
ASSLVVGNWNTGELF	TRBV7-8	TRBJ2-2
ASSRGQGAGETQY	TRBV5-1	TRBJ2-5
ASSESIQGLGQPQH	TRBV6-1	TRBJ1-5
ASSLAAGTNTGELF	TRBV5-1	TRBJ2-2
ASSIDQTTFNEQF	TRBV19	TRBJ2-1
ASSPGHRSVNNYGYT	TRBV6-6	TRBJ1-2
ASSPSGGGGANVLT	TRBV27	TRBJ2-6
ASSQHGTDNEKLF	TRBV3-1/TRBV3-2	TRBJ1-4
ASSGQGPSNQPQH	TRBV24-1	TRBJ1-5
SVVGQGGYEQY	TRBV29-1	TRBJ2-7
ASAGGLPDTQY	TRBV7-2	TRBJ2-3
ASSQRLAEETQY	TRBV3-1/TRBV3-2	TRBJ2-5
ASLTPGSGAF	TRBV6-5	TRBJ1-1
ASSLTTGGQAF	TRBV7-9	TRBJ1-1
ASSSEGAPDKETQY	TRBV5-1	TRBJ2-5
ASSTPRTGITGELF	TRBV28	TRBJ2-2
ASSYSLRASAYNEQF	TRBV7-6	TRBJ2-1
ASRSTGANVLT	TRBV28	TRBJ2-6
ASSLSGGAYSYNSPLH	TRBV27	TRBJ1-6
ASSVPIAGGPADTQY	TRBV2	TRBJ2-3
ASSQGPRGGELF	TRBV7-9	TRBJ2-2
ASSFPRVRGYT	TRBV5-6	TRBJ1-2
ASSQDVTSGSTGELF	TRBV14	TRBJ2-2
ASSIGSGGPSDTQY	TRBV19	TRBJ2-3
ASSGQRNQPQH	TRBV2	TRBJ1-5
ASSLASSSFGELF	TRBV11-2	TRBJ2-2
ASSQMGQGRVEAF	TRBV3-1/TRBV3-2	TRBJ1-1